This T cell receptor (beta chain) is drawn from a study of blood T cell repertoires in COVID-19. Study as a whole: Both acute and convalescent COVID-19 samples were obtained from the United States, Italy and Spain. T cells, B-cell-depleted T cells, or PBMCs provided the cDNA or gDNA that served as material.

This clone has just a few counts. Per the original methods: Estimation of nucleated cell counts was performed using reference gene primer amplification. Profiling relied on immunoSEQ multiplex PCR, and the TCRdb table lists in-frame clones only, not all of them. Clone size and V and J calls were adopted from that table, with D and trimming inferred from the DNA. Of 170,000 or so clones listed, roughly 83% are singletons. Trimming at V came to 10 bases and at J to 8 bases, leaving 9 bases not matched to a gene. The CDR3 runs 13 residues. Germline V lookup: CDR1 LNHDA, CDR2 SQIVND (reference sequence). The receptor comes from a man aged 18 to 29 with active or convalescent COVID-19. V and J are TRBV19 and TRBJ1-4, with 8 positions matching TRBD1. Sequenced sample: peripheral blood. The CDR3 sequence is CATSGTGQEKLFF. The CDR3 DNA is TGTGCCACCTCCGGGACAGGTCAAGAAAAACTGTTTTTT.